This T cell receptor beta chain appears in the sequencing data of a study of siplizumab effects on memory and regulatory T cells. Assays were performed on roughly 94,000 TCR templates per sample. This table comes from immunoSEQ multiplex PCR, and its TCRdb copy is limited to in-frame clones, with some not included. The data show about 100,000 clones, with more than 85% seen just once and roughly 0.15% held by the top ten. The V gene lost 2 bases and the J gene lost 7 bases, with 11 bases spanning the gap. Germline V gives CDR1 MNHNY, CDR2 SVGAGI (reference sequence). The CDR3 extends over 13 amino acids. Comment on this clone: Its antigen is unknown.

Study findings and constraints: Siplizumab, the agent tested, significantly reduced alloreactive sequences traceable to unstimulated CD4+ memory cells.

The V call is TRBV6-6, the J call TRBJ1-1; possible D gene TRBD1, 5 bases. The receptor's source is a human donor in good health. Sequenced input: CD4+ T cells sorted from blood. The CDR3 coding sequence is TGTGCCAGCAGTTACGGGGGGGAACATGAAGCTTTCTTT. It yields the protein CASSYGGEHEAFF.